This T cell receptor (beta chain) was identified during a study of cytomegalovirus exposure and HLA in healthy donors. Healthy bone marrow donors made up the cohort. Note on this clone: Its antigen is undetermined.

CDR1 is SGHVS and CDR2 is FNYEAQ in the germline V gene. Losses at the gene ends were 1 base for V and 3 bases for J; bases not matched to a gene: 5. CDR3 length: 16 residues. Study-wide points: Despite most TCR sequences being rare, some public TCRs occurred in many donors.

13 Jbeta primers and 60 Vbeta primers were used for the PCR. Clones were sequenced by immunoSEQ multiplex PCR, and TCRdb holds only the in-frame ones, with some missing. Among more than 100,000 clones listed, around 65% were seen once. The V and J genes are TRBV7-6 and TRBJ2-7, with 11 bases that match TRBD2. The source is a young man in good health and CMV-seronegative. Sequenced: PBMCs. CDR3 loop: CASSLGGLAGHYEQYF. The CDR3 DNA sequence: TGTGCCAGCAGCTTAGGTGGACTAGCGGGCCACTACGAGCAGTACTTC.